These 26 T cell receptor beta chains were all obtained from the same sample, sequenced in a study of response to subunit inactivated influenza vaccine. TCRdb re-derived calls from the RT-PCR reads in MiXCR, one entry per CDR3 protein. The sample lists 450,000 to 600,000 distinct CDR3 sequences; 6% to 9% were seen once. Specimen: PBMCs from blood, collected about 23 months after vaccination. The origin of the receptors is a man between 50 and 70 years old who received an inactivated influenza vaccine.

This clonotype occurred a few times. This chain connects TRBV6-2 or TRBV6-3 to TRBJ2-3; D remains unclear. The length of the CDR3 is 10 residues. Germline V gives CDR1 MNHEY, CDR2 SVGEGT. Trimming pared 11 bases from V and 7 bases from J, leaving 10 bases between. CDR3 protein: CAPRPYTQYF. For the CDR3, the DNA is TGTGCCCCCAGACCTTATACGCAGTATTTT.

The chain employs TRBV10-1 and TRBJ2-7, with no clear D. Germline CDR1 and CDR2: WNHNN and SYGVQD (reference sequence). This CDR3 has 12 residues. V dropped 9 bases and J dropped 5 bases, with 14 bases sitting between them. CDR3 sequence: CARDSLANEQYF. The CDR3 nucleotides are TGCGCCAGAGACTCCTTAGCAAACGAGCAGTACTTC.

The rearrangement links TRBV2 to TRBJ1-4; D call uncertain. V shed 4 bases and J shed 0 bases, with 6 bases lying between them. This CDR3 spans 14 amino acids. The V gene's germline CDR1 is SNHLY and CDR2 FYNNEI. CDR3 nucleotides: TGTGCCAGCAGTGTGGCTGCAACTAATGAAAAACTGTTTTTT. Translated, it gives CASSVAATNEKLFF.

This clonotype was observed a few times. The CDR3 DNA sequence: TGTGCCAGCAGCGTAGGAGGGTCGGGCAATCAGCCCCAGCATTTT. It yields the protein CASSVGGSGNQPQHF. The chain joins TRBV9 to TRBJ1-5, with D uncertain. CDR1 and CDR2 from the germline V gene are SGDLS and YYNGEE. V lost 0 bases to trimming and J lost 2 bases, with 9 bases between them. This CDR3 contains 15 residues.

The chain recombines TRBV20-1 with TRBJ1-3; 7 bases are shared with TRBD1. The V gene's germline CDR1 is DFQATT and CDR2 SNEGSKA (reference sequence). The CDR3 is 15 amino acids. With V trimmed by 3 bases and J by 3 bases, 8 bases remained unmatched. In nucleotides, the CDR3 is TGCAGTGCTAGGGCCGGACAGGACGTTGGAAACACCATATATTTT. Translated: CSARAGQDVGNTIYF.

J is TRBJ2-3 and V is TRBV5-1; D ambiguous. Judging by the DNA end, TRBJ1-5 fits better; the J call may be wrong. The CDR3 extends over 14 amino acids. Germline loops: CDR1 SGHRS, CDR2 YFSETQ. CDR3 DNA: TGCGCCAGCAACATACGGAGGGCGGGAGATACGCAGCATTTT. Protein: CASNIRRAGDTQHF.

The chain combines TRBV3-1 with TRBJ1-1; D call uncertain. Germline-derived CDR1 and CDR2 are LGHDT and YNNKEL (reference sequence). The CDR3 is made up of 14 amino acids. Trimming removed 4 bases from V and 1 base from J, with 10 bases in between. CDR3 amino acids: CASSPSAKNTEAFF. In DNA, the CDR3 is TGTGCCAGCAGCCCGTCAGCTAAGAACACTGAAGCTTTCTTT.

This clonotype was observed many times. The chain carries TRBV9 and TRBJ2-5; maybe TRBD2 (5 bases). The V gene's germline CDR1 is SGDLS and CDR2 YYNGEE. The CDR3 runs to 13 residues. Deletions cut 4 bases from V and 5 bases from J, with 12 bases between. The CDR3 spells CASSPNPGETQYF. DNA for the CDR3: TGTGCCAGCAGCCCGAACCCGGGGGAGACCCAGTACTTC.

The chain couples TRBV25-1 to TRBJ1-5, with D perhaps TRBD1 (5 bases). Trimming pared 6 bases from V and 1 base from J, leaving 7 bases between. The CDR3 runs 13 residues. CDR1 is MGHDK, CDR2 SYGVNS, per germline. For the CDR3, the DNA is TGTGCCAGCAGATCAGGGAGCAATCAGCCCCAGCATTTT. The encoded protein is CASRSGSNQPQHF.

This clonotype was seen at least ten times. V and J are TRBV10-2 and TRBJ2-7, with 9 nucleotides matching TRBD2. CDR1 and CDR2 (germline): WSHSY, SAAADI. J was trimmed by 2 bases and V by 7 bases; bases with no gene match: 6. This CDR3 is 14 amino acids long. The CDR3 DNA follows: TGCGCCAGCACCGAAACTAGCGGGCCCTACGAGCAGTACTTC. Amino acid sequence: CASTETSGPYEQYF.

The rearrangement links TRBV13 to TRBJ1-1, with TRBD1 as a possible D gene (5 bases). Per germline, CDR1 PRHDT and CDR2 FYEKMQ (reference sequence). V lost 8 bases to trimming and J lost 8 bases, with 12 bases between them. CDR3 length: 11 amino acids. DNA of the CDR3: TGTGCCAGCTTCCAGGGATCAGAAGCTTTCTTT. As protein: CASFQGSEAFF.

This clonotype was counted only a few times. The CDR3 sequence is CAISDSTTRTDTQYF. The DNA of the CDR3 is TGTGCCATCAGTGATTCGACAACCCGCACAGATACGCAGTATTTT. The chain employs TRBV10-3 and TRBJ2-3, with D unresolved. Deletions cut 3 bases from V and 1 base from J, with 11 bases between. From germline, CDR1 is ENHRY and CDR2 SYGVKD. CDR3 length: 15 amino acids.

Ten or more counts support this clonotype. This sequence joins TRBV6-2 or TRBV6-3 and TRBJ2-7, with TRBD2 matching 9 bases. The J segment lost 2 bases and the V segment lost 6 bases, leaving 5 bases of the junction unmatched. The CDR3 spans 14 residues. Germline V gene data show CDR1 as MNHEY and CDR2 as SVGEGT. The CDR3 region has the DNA TGTGCCAGCAGATTAGCGGGAGTCACCTACGAGCAGTACTTC. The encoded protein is CASRLAGVTYEQYF.

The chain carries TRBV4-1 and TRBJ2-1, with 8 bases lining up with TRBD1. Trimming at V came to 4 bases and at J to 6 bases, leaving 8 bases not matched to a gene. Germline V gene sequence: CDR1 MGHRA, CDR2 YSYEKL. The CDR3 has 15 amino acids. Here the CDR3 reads CASSRGQGYSNEQFF. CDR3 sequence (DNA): TGCGCCAGCAGCCGCGGACAGGGATATAGCAATGAGCAGTTCTTC.

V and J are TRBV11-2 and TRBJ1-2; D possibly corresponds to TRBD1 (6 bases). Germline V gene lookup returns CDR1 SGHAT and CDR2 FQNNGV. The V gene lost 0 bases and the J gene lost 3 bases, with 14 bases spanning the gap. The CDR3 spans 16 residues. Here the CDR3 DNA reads TGTGCCAGCAGCTTAGACCTACAGGGTTTATACTATGGCTACACCTTC. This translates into CASSLDLQGLYYGYTF.

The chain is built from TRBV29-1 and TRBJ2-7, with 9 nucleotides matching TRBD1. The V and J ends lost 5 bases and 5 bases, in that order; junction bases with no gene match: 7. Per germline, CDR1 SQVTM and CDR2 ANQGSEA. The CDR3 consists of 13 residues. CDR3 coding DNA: TGCAGCGTTACAGGGGGCGCAAGGGACGAGCAGTACTTC. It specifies CSVTGGARDEQYF.

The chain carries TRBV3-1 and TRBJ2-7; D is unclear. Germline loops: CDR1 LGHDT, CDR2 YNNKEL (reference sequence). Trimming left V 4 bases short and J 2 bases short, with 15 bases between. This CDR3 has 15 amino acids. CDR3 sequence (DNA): TGTGCCAGCAGCCCAAAACTGGGAATAACCTACGAGCAGTACTTC. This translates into CASSPKLGITYEQYF.

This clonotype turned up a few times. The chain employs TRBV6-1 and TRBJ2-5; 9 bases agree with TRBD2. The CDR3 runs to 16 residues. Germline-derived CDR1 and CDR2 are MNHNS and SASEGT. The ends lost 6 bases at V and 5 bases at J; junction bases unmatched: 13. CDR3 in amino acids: CASRTYGTSRLETQYF. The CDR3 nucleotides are TGTGCCAGCAGGACCTACGGGACTAGCCGACTCGAGACCCAGTACTTC.

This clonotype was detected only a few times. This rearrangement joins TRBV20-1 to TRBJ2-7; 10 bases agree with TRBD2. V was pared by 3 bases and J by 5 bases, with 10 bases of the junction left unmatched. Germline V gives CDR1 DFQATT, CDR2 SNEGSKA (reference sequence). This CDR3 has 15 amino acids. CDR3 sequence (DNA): TGCAGTGCTAGTACTGGATTAGCGGGAGGACACGAGCAGTACTTC. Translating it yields CSASTGLAGGHEQYF.

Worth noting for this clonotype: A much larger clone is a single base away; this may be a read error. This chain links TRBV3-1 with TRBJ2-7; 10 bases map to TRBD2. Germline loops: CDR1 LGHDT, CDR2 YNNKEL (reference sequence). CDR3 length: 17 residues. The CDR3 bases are TGTGCCTGCAGTCCTAGCCCCGGAGCGGGGGGGAGCTACGAGCAGTACTTC. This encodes CACSPSPGAGGSYEQYF.

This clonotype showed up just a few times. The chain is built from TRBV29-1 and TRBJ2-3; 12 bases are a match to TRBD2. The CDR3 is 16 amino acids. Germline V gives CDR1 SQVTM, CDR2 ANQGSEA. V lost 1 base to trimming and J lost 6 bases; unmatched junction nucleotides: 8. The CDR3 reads CSVEGASGGAGDTQYF. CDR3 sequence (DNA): TGCAGCGTTGAAGGGGCTAGCGGGGGGGCGGGGGATACGCAGTATTTT.

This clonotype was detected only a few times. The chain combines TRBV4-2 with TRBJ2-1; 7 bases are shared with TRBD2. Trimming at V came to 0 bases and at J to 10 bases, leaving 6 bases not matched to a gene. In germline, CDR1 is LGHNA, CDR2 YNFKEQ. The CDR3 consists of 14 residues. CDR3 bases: TGTGCCAGCAGCCAAGAGGGGAGGGTTAGGGAGCAGTTCTTC. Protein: CASSQEGRVREQFF.

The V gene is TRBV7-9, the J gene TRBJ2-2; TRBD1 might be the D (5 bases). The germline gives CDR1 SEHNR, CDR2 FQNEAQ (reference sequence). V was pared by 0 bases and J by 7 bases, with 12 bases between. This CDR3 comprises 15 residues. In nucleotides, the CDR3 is TGTGCCAGCAGCTTAGCTGGGGCAAGTTTCGGGGAGCTGTTTTTT. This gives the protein CASSLAGASFGELFF. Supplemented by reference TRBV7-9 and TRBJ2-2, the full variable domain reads DTGVSQNPRHKITKRGQNVTFRCDPISEHNRLYWYRQTLGQGPEFLTYFQNEAQLEKSRLLSDRFSAERPKGSFSTLEIQRTEQGDSAMYLCASSLAGASFGELFFGEGSRLTVL.

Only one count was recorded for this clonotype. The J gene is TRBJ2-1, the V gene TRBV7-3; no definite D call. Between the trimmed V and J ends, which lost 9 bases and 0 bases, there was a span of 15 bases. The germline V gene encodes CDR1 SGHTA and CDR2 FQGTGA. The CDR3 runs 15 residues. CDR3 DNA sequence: TGTGCCAGTTGCTTAGTTCAGGACTCCTACAATGAGCAGTTCTTC. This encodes CASCLVQDSYNEQFF.

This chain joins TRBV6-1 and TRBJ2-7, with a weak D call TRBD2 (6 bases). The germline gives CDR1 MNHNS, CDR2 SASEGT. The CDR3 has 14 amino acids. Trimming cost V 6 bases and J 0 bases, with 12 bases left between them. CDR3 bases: TGTGCCAGCAGGATTACGGGAGTCTCCTACGAGCAGTACTTC. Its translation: CASRITGVSYEQYF.

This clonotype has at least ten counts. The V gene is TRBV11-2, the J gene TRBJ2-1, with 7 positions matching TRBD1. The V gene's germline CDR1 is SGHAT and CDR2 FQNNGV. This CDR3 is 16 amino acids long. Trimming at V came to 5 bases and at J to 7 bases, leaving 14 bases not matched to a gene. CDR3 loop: CASSHERSRDRNEQFF. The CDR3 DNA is TGTGCCAGCAGCCACGAAAGGTCCCGGGACAGAAATGAGCAGTTCTTC.